The 23 T cell receptor beta chains below all came from one sample that was sequenced in a study of T cell responses to AZD1222 COVID-19 vaccine. Generated by immunoSEQ multiplex PCR, the TCRdb table keeps only in-frame clones and is missing some. The data show more than 95,000 clones, 84% seen once. The sequencing here drew on peripheral blood, taken 28 days after the second AZD1222 dose. The receptors derive from an adult who received the AZD1222 COVID-19 vaccine.

The chain employs TRBV6-5 and TRBJ1-2, with D unresolved. Trimming cost V 2 bases and J 8 bases, with 9 bases left between them. This CDR3 is 12 amino acids long. Germline CDR1 is MNHEY and CDR2 is SVGAGI. CDR3 nucleotide sequence: TGTGCCAGCAGTTACAACGCCCGGGGCTACACCTTC. The encoded protein is CASSYNARGYTF.

V is TRBV7-2 and J is TRBJ2-5; no reliable D call. Trimming pared 2 bases from V and 5 bases from J, leaving 6 bases between. The CDR3 runs to 12 residues. Germline CDR1 is SGHTA and CDR2 is FQGNSA. CDR3 in DNA: TGTGCCAGCAGCTTAAGTCGGGAGACCCAGTACTTC. It translates to CASSLSRETQYF.

The chain employs TRBV10-3 and TRBJ1-6, with D possibly being TRBD1 (5 bases). Looked up from germline, CDR1 is ENHRY and CDR2 is SYGVKD. The V end lost 0 bases, the J end lost 7 bases, and 10 bases lay between the germline ends. The CDR3 has 15 amino acids. The CDR3 loop reads CAISESGEGNSPLHF. The CDR3 coding sequence is TGTGCCATCAGTGAGTCGGGGGAGGGAAATTCACCCCTCCACTTT.

The gene calls are TRBV6-1 and TRBJ1-3; no firm D call. The CDR3 is made up of 15 amino acids. The V gene's germline CDR1 is MNHNS and CDR2 SASEGT. V shed 2 bases and J shed 0 bases, with 8 bases lying between them. Written as DNA, the CDR3 is TGTGCCAGCAGTGAATCAGGAGGCTCTGGAAACACCATATATTTT. Translated, it gives CASSESGGSGNTIYF.

This chain links TRBV11-2 with TRBJ2-5; D gene ambiguous. V was shortened by 1 base and J by 3 bases, with 6 bases between the two germline ends. The CDR3 contains 13 residues. Germline-derived CDR1 and CDR2 are SGHAT and FQNNGV. The CDR3 protein is CASSLGLEETQYF. The CDR3, as DNA: TGTGCCAGCAGCTTAGGGCTAGAAGAGACCCAGTACTTC. The full variable domain, in which reference TRBV11-2 and TRBJ2-5 provide the parts outside the CDR3, is EAGVAQSPRYKIIEKRQSVAFWCNPISGHATLYWYQQILGQGPKLLIQFQNNGVVDDSQLPKDRFSAERLKGVDSTLKIQPAKLEDSAVYLCASSLGLEETQYFGPGTRLLVL.

For the CDR3, the DNA is TGTGCCAGCAGCTTGGAGGGCGGCGAGCAGTACTTC. Protein sequence: CASSLEGGEQYF. This chain joins TRBV5-5 and TRBJ2-7; the D is unclear. Trimming cost V 0 bases and J 6 bases, with 7 bases left between them. The CDR3 covers 12 residues. Germline values: CDR1 SGHKS, CDR2 YYEKEE (reference sequence).

The V call is TRBV7-3, the J call TRBJ1-1; D not certain. The V gene lost 5 bases and the J gene lost 0 bases, with 16 bases spanning the gap. Germline loops: CDR1 SGHTA, CDR2 FQGTGA. CDR3 size: 16 residues. The CDR3 DNA reads TGTGCCAGCAGCCCGTACCCCGGACGGATGAACACTGAAGCTTTCTTT. Residues: CASSPYPGRMNTEAFF.

V and J are TRBV5-1 and TRBJ2-2, with a possible D match to TRBD2 (5 bases). Germline V gene data show CDR1 as SGHRS and CDR2 as YFSETQ. This CDR3 comprises 16 residues. Trimming took off 3 bases at V and 9 bases at J, with 21 bases between the two ends. CDR3 region: CASSSPDGLAKRELFF. The CDR3 DNA follows: TGCGCCAGCAGCTCACCCGATGGGCTAGCTAAGAGGGAGCTGTTTTTT.

The chain employs TRBV7-9 and TRBJ2-7; TRBD1 is a possible D gene (5 bases). There are 13 residues in the CDR3. The V and J ends lost 2 bases and 6 bases respectively, with 11 bases between them. Germline values: CDR1 SEHNR, CDR2 FQNEAQ (reference sequence). In nucleotides, the CDR3 is TGTGCCAGCAGCTTATACGACAGTCGCGAGCAGTACTTC. It specifies CASSLYDSREQYF.

The chain couples TRBV3-1 (or the pseudogene TRBV3-2) to TRBJ1-2, with 7 bases lining up with TRBD1. CDR1 is LGHDT, CDR2 YNNKEL, per germline (reference sequence). V was clipped by 1 base and J by 0 bases; unmatched bases: 8. The CDR3 has 17 amino acids. CDR3 region: CASSQAGTEAPNYGYTF. DNA for the CDR3: TGTGCCAGCAGCCAAGCCGGGACAGAAGCCCCTAACTATGGCTACACCTTC.

Here the CDR3 DNA reads TGTGCCAGCAGCTTAGATCCAGGGACCTTGGGTGTTGGCTACACCTTC. This encodes CASSLDPGTLGVGYTF. The chain is built from TRBV7-6 and TRBJ1-2, with D possibly being TRBD1 (5 bases). This CDR3 has 16 amino acids. In germline, CDR1 is SGHVS, CDR2 FNYEAQ. V was pared by 1 base and J by 7 bases, with 19 bases between.

The rearrangement links TRBV15 to TRBJ2-7, with 7 bases fitting TRBD1. The V gene's germline CDR1 is LNHNV and CDR2 YYDKDF (reference sequence). The length of the CDR3 is 15 residues. The V gene end was trimmed by 1 base and the J gene end by 2 bases; junction bases not matched to a gene: 5. The CDR3 is CATSRGRTGPYEQYF. The CDR3 DNA follows: TGTGCCACCAGCAGAGGACGGACAGGACCCTACGAGCAGTACTTC.

The chain joins TRBV6-5 to TRBJ1-1; D is uncertain. The V end lost 2 bases, the J end lost 0 bases, and 13 bases lay between the germline ends. The CDR3 is 16 amino acids. Germline CDR1 reads MNHEY; CDR2 reads SVGAGI. In DNA form, the CDR3 reads TGTGCCAGCAGTTACCAGGACCCCAGAGTGAACACTGAAGCTTTCTTT. It encodes CASSYQDPRVNTEAFF.

The rearrangement uses TRBV2 and TRBJ1-5; D is ambiguous. The CDR3 spans 13 residues. In germline, CDR1 is SNHLY, CDR2 FYNNEI. With 8 bases removed from V and 4 bases from J, the gap between germline ends came to 12 bases. CDR3 nucleotide sequence: TGTGCCAGCGGACCTCCTTTGAATCAGCCCCAGCATTTT. Protein: CASGPPLNQPQHF.

The chain uses TRBV27 and TRBJ1-5, with D possibly being TRBD1 (5 bases). The CDR3 contains 16 residues. Germline assignment: CDR1 MNHEY and CDR2 SMNVEV (reference sequence). V lost 2 bases and J 2 bases, leaving 13 bases between the germline ends. As DNA, the CDR3 is TGTGCCAGCAGTTTAAGTAGGGGTGTAGGCAATCAGCCCCAGCATTTT. This codes for CASSLSRGVGNQPQHF.

The chain is built from TRBV21-1 and TRBJ2-7; the D segment call TRBD2 is taken from the table without a DNA check. TRBV21-1 constitutes a pseudogene. The CDR3 runs to 14 residues. CDR3 in DNA: TGTGCCATTCCGGGAGAGGGCCCCTCCTACGAGCAGTACTTC. Protein: CAIPGEGPSYEQYF.

The chain links TRBV19 to TRBJ1-1; the match to TRBD1 covers 9 bases. J was trimmed by 3 bases and V by 9 bases; bases with no gene match: 5. From germline, CDR1 is LNHDA and CDR2 SQIVND (reference sequence). The CDR3 spans 13 residues. The CDR3 bases are TGTGCCAGCCAAGGACAGGGGTACACTGAAGCTTTCTTT. It specifies CASQGQGYTEAFF.

The chain joins TRBV5-1 to TRBJ2-3; D gene ambiguous. Germline V gene sequence: CDR1 SGHRS, CDR2 YFSETQ. This CDR3 has 12 residues. Deletions cut 0 bases from V and 4 bases from J, with 3 bases between. CDR3 sequence reads: CASSLVPDTQYF. The DNA of the CDR3 is TGCGCCAGCAGCTTGGTCCCAGATACGCAGTATTTT.

This clone was counted only a few times. The V call is TRBV11-3, the J call TRBJ2-1; no reliable D call. CDR1 and CDR2 (germline): SGHNT, YENEEA. Between the trimmed V and J ends, which lost 2 bases and 5 bases, there was a span of 10 bases. This CDR3 is built from 14 residues. CDR3 nucleotide sequence: TGTGCCAGCAGCTTACGATCCGGAAACAATGAGCAGTTCTTC. This gives the protein CASSLRSGNNEQFF.

The chain has TRBV11-2 and TRBJ2-1; D is ambiguous. This CDR3 spans 13 amino acids. CDR1 and CDR2 from the germline V gene are SGHAT and FQNNGV. V lost 6 bases and J 0 bases, leaving 6 bases between the germline ends. DNA for the CDR3: TGTGCCAGCAGTGATAGCTCCTACAATGAGCAGTTCTTC. Translating gives CASSDSSYNEQFF.

The chain recombines TRBV3-1 (or the pseudogene TRBV3-2) with TRBJ2-1; 13 bases map to TRBD2. The CDR3 is 16 amino acids. Germline CDR1 and CDR2: LGHDT and YNNKEL (reference sequence). Trimming cost V 4 bases and J 5 bases; bases outside gene matches: 5. CDR3 residues: CASSLLAGGHHNEQFF. The CDR3 coding sequence is TGTGCCAGCAGCCTACTAGCGGGGGGGCATCACAATGAGCAGTTCTTC.

This rearrangement joins TRBV7-2 to TRBJ1-5; 8 bases match TRBD1. Germline assignment: CDR1 SGHTA and CDR2 FQGNSA. The CDR3 totals 15 residues. J lost 7 bases, V lost 1 base, and 6 bases had no gene match. The CDR3 DNA reads TGTGCCAGCAGCTTAGGGCAGGGGGCTTTGCAGCCCCAGCATTTT. Amino acid sequence: CASSLGQGALQPQHF.

This rearrangement joins TRBV5-5 to TRBJ1-5; weak D call: TRBD1 (6 bases). From germline, CDR1 is SGHKS and CDR2 YYEKEE (reference sequence). This CDR3 is built from 14 residues. With 4 bases removed from V and 7 bases from J, the gap between germline ends came to 15 bases. In DNA, the CDR3 is TGTGCCAGCAGCCCTACAGGGCAGCGACAGCCCCAGCATTTT. This translates into CASSPTGQRQPQHF.